In this sample, the clone carrying this T cell receptor beta chain turned up many times. Clinical symptoms, serum thyroxine, TRAb, thyroid ultrasound and orbital computed tomography formed the basis of diagnosis. This sample was included in a study of Graves' ophthalmopathy and Graves' hyperthyroidism. Germline V CDR1 and CDR2: SGHVS, FQNEAQ. V shed 5 bases and J shed 1 base, with 9 bases lying between them. This CDR3 is 15 amino acids long. RNA transcripts provided the template for amplifying TCR beta CDR3 regions. RT-PCR was first run with HTBI primers, then multiplex PCR in a second round. MiXCR, run by TCRdb on the multiplex PCR reads, gives a single entry per CDR3 protein. The data hold over a million distinct CDR3 sequences, with less than 45% observed a single time.

Sequencing input: peripheral blood or thyroid tissue (not recorded which). The rearrangement joins TRBV7-8 to TRBJ2-6; no definite D call. The origin of this receptor is an adult man with Graves' hyperthyroidism. The DNA for the CDR3 is TGTGCCAGCAGCCCTGGGCTATCTGGGGCCAACGTCCTGACTTTC. It specifies CASSPGLSGANVLTF. Combining the CDR3 with reference TRBV7-8 and TRBJ2-6 gives the whole variable domain GAGVSQSPRYKVAKRGQDVALRCDPISGHVSLFWYQQALGQGPEFLTYFQNEAQLDKSGLPSDRFFAERPEGSVSTLKIQRTQQEDSAVYLCASSPGLSGANVLTFGAGSRLTVL.